This entry features one T cell receptor (beta chain) sequence. This specimen belongs to a study of shared clonotypes between healthy human individuals. The study drew all its donors from Caucasian adults living in Nashville, Tennessee. This table comes from immunoSEQ multiplex PCR, and its TCRdb copy is limited to in-frame clones, with some not included. The sample has fewer than 600,000 clones, 75% to 85% seen once; the top ten hold under 15%. The CDR3 is made up of 16 amino acids. V gave up 0 bases and J gave up 2 bases, with 8 bases separating them. CDR1 and CDR2 from the germline V gene are SGHTA and FQGTGA.

Sample: PBMCs. The source is a woman in her thirties or forties in good health. Some clones in this sample may be carry-over from other donors' samples. The J gene is TRBJ2-6, the V gene TRBV7-3, with D maybe TRBD2 (5 bases). The CDR3 loop reads CASSLTYGAGANVLTF. DNA of the CDR3: TGTGCCAGCAGCTTAACGTACGGGGCTGGGGCCAACGTCCTGACTTTC.